This entry concerns a single TCR beta chain. Its target is unknown. V was trimmed by 2 bases and J by 0 bases, leaving 8 bases between them. CDR1 GTSNPN and CDR2 SVGIG come from the germline V gene (reference sequence). This CDR3 contains 14 residues. The data belong to a study of T cells in localized non-small cell lung cancer. Whole-study findings and limits: Overall survival was longer when the density of T cells in the blood was higher. The study sequenced only one region of the tumor. As a result, intratumor heterogeneity could not be excluded and remains possible.

The repertoire was sequenced with immunoSEQ multiplex PCR; TCRdb's copy has only in-frame clones and lacks some. Seen here are under 30,000 clones, 75% to 95% observed once, and the top ten hold less than 8.5%. The sample in question was peripheral blood, obtained before any cancer treatment. This chain connects TRBV30 to TRBJ1-3; no clear D. The origin of this receptor is a woman aged 40 to 75 with stage I lung adenocarcinoma. The CDR3 loop is CAWSFADSGNTIYF. The CDR3 DNA follows: TGTGCCTGGAGTTTTGCGGACTCTGGAAACACCATATATTTT.